This passage covers 21 T cell receptor beta chains from one sample sequenced in a study of memory CD4+ T cells and cytomegalovirus serostatus. The sort gate was single viable CD3+CD4+CD8-CD45RO+ cells for memory CD4+ T cells. TCRdb keeps only in-frame clones here, not all; method: immunoSEQ multiplex PCR. The sample shows 50,000 to 65,000 clones, around 77% of them seen only once. The sample taken for sequencing was memory CD4+ T cells from blood. These receptors were taken from an adult in good health and CMV-seronegative.

The DNA of the CDR3 is TGCGCCAGCAGCGGGGGACCTAGCTCCTACAATGAGCAGTTCTTC. Translating it yields CASSGGPSSYNEQFF. The chain links TRBV10-1 to TRBJ2-1; tentatively, D is TRBD2 (6 bases). The CDR3 is 15 amino acids. Trimming took 6 bases from V and 0 from J, leaving 12 bases between them. The germline gives CDR1 WNHNN, CDR2 SYGVQD (reference sequence).

The chain uses TRBV5-1 and TRBJ2-3, with 11 positions matching TRBD2. Per germline, CDR1 SGHRS and CDR2 YFSETQ. Germline trimming cut 3 bases from V and 6 bases from J; bases unmatched to any gene: 3. The CDR3 contains 14 residues. CDR3 residues: CASSSGLAVDTQYF. CDR3 nucleotide sequence: TGCGCCAGCAGCTCGGGACTAGCGGTCGATACGCAGTATTTT.

The V gene is TRBV2, the J gene TRBJ1-3; no clear D. V shed 3 bases and J shed 0 bases, with 6 bases lying between them. CDR3 length equals 14 residues. Germline V CDR1 and CDR2: SNHLY, FYNNEI. The CDR3 DNA sequence: TGTGCCAGCAGTGAGTCTACCTCTGGAAACACCATATATTTT. Translation gives CASSESTSGNTIYF.

The V and J genes are TRBV7-3 and TRBJ2-3; tentatively, D is TRBD1 or TRBD2 (7 bases each). Per germline, CDR1 SGHTA and CDR2 FQGTGA. The length of the CDR3 is 15 residues. The ends were cut back, 3 bases at V and 4 bases at J, with 14 bases in the middle. CDR3 DNA sequence: TGTGCCAGCAGCTTGGGAGGGGGCGGCGCAGATACGCAGTATTTT. Amino acids: CASSLGGGGADTQYF.

This clone was counted only a few times. The chain couples TRBV27 to TRBJ2-1; possibly TRBD2 for D (6 bases). Deletions cut 5 bases from V and 0 bases from J, with 11 bases between. Germline V gene lookup returns CDR1 MNHEY and CDR2 SMNVEV (reference sequence). The CDR3 sequence is 15 residues long. CDR3 DNA: TGTGCCAGCAGTCTCCGGGGGACCTCCTACAATGAGCAGTTCTTC. Translating gives CASSLRGTSYNEQFF.

This clone was observed a few times. V is TRBV5-4 and J is TRBJ2-2; D is unresolved. V was cut by 1 base and J by 6 bases, with 7 bases left in between. There are 13 residues in the CDR3. Per germline, CDR1 SGHNT and CDR2 YYREEE (reference sequence). The CDR3 sequence is CASSLSRAGELFF. In nucleotides, the CDR3 is TGTGCCAGCAGCTTGAGTCGGGCCGGGGAGCTGTTTTTT.

The chain has TRBV7-9 and TRBJ2-7; no firm D call. This CDR3 contains 11 residues. Germline CDR1 SEHNR, CDR2 FQNEAQ (reference sequence). The V end was cut by 1 base, the J end by 6 bases, with 4 bases between. CDR3 nucleotide sequence: TGTGCCAGCAGCTTAGAGTTCGAGCAGTACTTC. This translates into CASSLEFEQYF.

This clone was detected once. The chain uses TRBV6-5 and TRBJ2-1, with D tentatively TRBD1 or TRBD2 (5 bases each). CDR1 and CDR2 (germline): MNHEY, SVGAGI. V was pared by 0 bases and J by 9 bases, with 15 bases between. CDR3 length: 15 residues. DNA for the CDR3: TGTGCCAGCAGTTACTCGATGATCCCCGGGGCTGAGCAGTTCTTC. Translation: CASSYSMIPGAEQFF.

The V and J genes are TRBV10-3 and TRBJ2-1; 12 bases are shared with TRBD2. The CDR3 is made up of 15 amino acids. V gave up 7 bases and J gave up 2 bases; unmatched junction bases: 3. Germline-derived CDR1 and CDR2 are ENHRY and SYGVKD. The CDR3 sequence: CAITSGRAPYNEQFF. CDR3 bases: TGTGCCATCACTAGCGGGAGGGCCCCCTACAATGAGCAGTTCTTC.

This clone was seen once. One end of the junction varies from germline; a read error may be responsible. The V gene is TRBV19, the J gene TRBJ2-3; D gene uncertain. Germline V gives CDR1 LNHDA, CDR2 SQIVND (reference sequence). The CDR3 contains 17 residues. The CDR3 sequence is CASSIGPRRPSIDTQYF. CDR3 DNA: TGTGCCAGTAGTATAGGCCCGCGGCGCCCCAGCATAGATACGCAGTATTTT.

V usage is TRBV7-9 and J usage is TRBJ2-1, with TRBD2 as a possible D gene (6 bases). CDR3 length: 15 amino acids. The V end was cut by 5 bases, the J end by 6 bases, with 17 bases between. Germline assignment: CDR1 SEHNR and CDR2 FQNEAQ (reference sequence). This CDR3 reads CASSPASGVLNEQFF. In DNA form, the CDR3 reads TGTGCCAGCAGCCCCGCCTCGGGGGTCCTCAATGAGCAGTTCTTC.

This clone was observed a single time. The chain links TRBV9 to TRBJ1-2; 7 nucleotides align to TRBD1. Trimming took 4 bases from V and 6 from J; bases not matched to a gene: 3. CDR3 size: 12 residues. CDR1 and CDR2 (germline): SGDLS, YYNGEE. The CDR3 nucleotides are TGTGCCAGCAGCATTGGGACAGATGGCTACACCTTC. Translation gives CASSIGTDGYTF. Full variable domain (rest looked up from reference TRBV9 and TRBJ1-2): DSGVTQTPKHLITATGQRVTLRCSPRSGDLSVYWYQQSLDQGLQFLIQYYNGEERAKGNILERFSAQQFPDLHSELNLSSLELGDSALYFCASSIGTDGYTFGSGTRLTVV.

In DNA form, the CDR3 reads TGTGCCAGCAGTTACGATCTCTCGGGAGGGGAGACCCAGTACTTC. Translated, it gives CASSYDLSGGETQYF. The rearrangement joins TRBV6-5 to TRBJ2-5; TRBD2 matches 8 bases. The junction had 7 bases not matched to a gene; V was cut back by 2 bases and J by 5 bases. Looked up from germline, CDR1 is MNHEY and CDR2 is SVGAGI. The CDR3 is made up of 15 amino acids.

The chain recombines TRBV6-1 with TRBJ2-2, with D uncertain. Germline-derived CDR1 and CDR2 are MNHNS and SASEGT. Trimming stripped 3 bases from V and 7 bases from J, with 9 bases between. There are 13 residues in the CDR3. The CDR3 region is CASSDSRIGELFF. Here the CDR3 DNA reads TGTGCCAGCAGTGACAGCCGAATCGGGGAGCTGTTTTTT.

The rearrangement links TRBV6-5 to TRBJ2-7; possible D gene TRBD1, 6 bases. Deletions cut 0 bases from V and 4 bases from J, with 13 bases between. The length of the CDR3 is 15 residues. The germline CDR1 and CDR2 sequences are MNHEY and SVGAGI. The CDR3 nucleotides are TGTGCCAGCAGTTACTCTGGCAGGGGAGCTTACGAGCAGTACTTC. Translating gives CASSYSGRGAYEQYF.

The chain has TRBV2 and TRBJ2-2; D is tentatively TRBD1 or TRBD2 (5 bases each). With 7 bases removed from V and 6 bases from J, the gap between germline ends came to 12 bases. Germline-derived CDR1 and CDR2 are SNHLY and FYNNEI. CDR3 length equals 13 residues. This CDR3 reads CASNGQGAGELFF. The CDR3 DNA sequence: TGTGCCAGCAATGGCCAGGGAGCCGGGGAGCTGTTTTTT.

The chain has TRBV29-1 and TRBJ2-5; no firm D call. V gave up 4 bases and J gave up 4 bases, with 7 bases separating them. Germline V gene data show CDR1 as SQVTM and CDR2 as ANQGSEA. This CDR3 comprises 11 residues. The CDR3 spells CSVGQLETQYF. The CDR3 DNA reads TGCAGCGTTGGGCAGTTAGAGACCCAGTACTTC.

This clone has just a few counts. In DNA, the CDR3 is TGTGCCAGCAAGCCCCCGGGGTCTGCCTACAATGAGCAGTTCTTC. Translation: CASKPPGSAYNEQFF. This sequence joins TRBV9 and TRBJ2-1, with D tentatively TRBD2 (5 bases). Trimming took 6 bases from V and 2 from J, leaving 15 bases between them. Per germline, CDR1 SGDLS and CDR2 YYNGEE. The CDR3 is made up of 15 amino acids. The whole variable domain, filled in from reference TRBV9 and TRBJ2-1, reads DSGVTQTPKHLITATGQRVTLRCSPRSGDLSVYWYQQSLDQGLQFLIQYYNGEERAKGNILERFSAQQFPDLHSELNLSSLELGDSALYFCASKPPGSAYNEQFFGPGTRLTVL.

This chain uses TRBV5-6 with TRBJ1-3; D is perhaps TRBD1 (6 bases). The CDR3 spans 15 residues. The V end lost 7 bases, the J end lost 0 bases, and 14 bases lay between the germline ends. The germline gives CDR1 SGHDT, CDR2 YYEEEE. The CDR3 DNA reads TGTGCCAGCGGCAGGGGCCTGAGCTCTGGAAACACCATATATTTT. Protein product: CASGRGLSSGNTIYF.

As concerns this clone: The CDR3 does not close with the conserved phenylalanine or tryptophan, likely indicating a read error. The rearrangement links TRBV19 to TRBJ2-7; D is perhaps TRBD1 or TRBD2 (5 bases each). This CDR3 comprises 20 residues. The V gene's germline CDR1 is LNHDA and CDR2 SQIVND (reference sequence). Trimming left V 3 bases short and J 0 bases short, with 27 bases between. CDR3 nucleotide sequence: TGTGCCAGTAGTATTCGGACTGGGACGACTGGATCCCCGAGCTCCTACGAGCAGTACCTC. This codes for CASSIRTGTTGSPSSYEQYL.

The chain has TRBV7-9 and TRBJ2-5; possibly TRBD2 for D (7 bases). Deletions cut 5 bases from V and 5 bases from J, with 21 bases between. The CDR3 is made up of 16 amino acids. CDR1 and CDR2 (germline): SEHNR, FQNEAQ (reference sequence). CDR3 amino acids: CASSGGPRGSGETQYF. CDR3 sequence (DNA): TGTGCCAGCAGCGGGGGCCCGCGCGGGAGCGGTGAGACCCAGTACTTC. The variable domain in full, with the rest retrieved from reference TRBV7-9 and TRBJ2-5, is DTGVSQNPRHKITKRGQNVTFRCDPISEHNRLYWYRQTLGQGPEFLTYFQNEAQLEKSRLLSDRFSAERPKGSFSTLEIQRTEQGDSAMYLCASSGGPRGSGETQYFGPGTRLLVL.